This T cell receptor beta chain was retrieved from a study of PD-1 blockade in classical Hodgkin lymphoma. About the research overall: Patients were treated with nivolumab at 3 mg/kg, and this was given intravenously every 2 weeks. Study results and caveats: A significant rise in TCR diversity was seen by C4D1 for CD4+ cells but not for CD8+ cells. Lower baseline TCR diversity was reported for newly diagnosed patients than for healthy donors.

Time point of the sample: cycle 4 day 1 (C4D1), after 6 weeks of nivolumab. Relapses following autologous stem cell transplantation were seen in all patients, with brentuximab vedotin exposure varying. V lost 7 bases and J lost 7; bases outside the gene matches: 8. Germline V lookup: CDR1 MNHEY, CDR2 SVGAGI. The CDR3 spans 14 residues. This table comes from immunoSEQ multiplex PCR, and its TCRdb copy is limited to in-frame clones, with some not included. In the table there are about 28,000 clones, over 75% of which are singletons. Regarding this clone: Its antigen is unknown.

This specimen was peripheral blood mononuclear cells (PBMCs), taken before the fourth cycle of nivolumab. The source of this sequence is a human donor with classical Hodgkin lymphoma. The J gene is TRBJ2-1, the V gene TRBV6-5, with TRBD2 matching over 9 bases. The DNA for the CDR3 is TGTGCCAGCAAGAGAGCGGGAGGAGGAAATGAGCAGTTCTTC. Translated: CASKRAGGGNEQFF.